Included here is one TCR beta chain sequence, with context. The antigen remains undetermined. The data derive from a study of blood T cells in healthy people across ages. General observations from the study: Per million T cells, TCR beta diversity dropped about linearly as age rose.

The germline V and J ends were trimmed by 5 bases and 0 bases, with 8 bases remaining between them. CDR3 length equals 14 residues. In germline, CDR1 is KGHDR, CDR2 SFDVKD. Extracted total RNA amounted to at least 6 micrograms for each sample. It was with a sample-barcoded 5' primer and a J-beta primer mix that a second PCR of roughly 6 to 12 cycles was run. A template-switch adaptor that had 12 random nucleotides put a tag on each cDNA molecule. Per-sample output comprised a minimum of 2.5 million paired-end reads containing CDR3. TCRdb recomputed calls from the 5' RACE reads with MiXCR, one row per CDR3 protein. The sample yields hundreds of thousands of distinct CDR3 sequences, about 34% seen once.

Sequencing was performed on blood. This receptor was identified in a woman aged 80 or over in good health. The V and J genes are TRBV24-1 and TRBJ2-3; D is unclear. CDR3 region: CATSAQVSTDTQYF. The CDR3 coding sequence is TGTGCCACCAGTGCGCAGGTCAGCACAGATACGCAGTATTTT.